Shown below are 21 T cell receptor beta chains from a single sample sequenced in a study of blood T cells in healthy people across ages. It was with a sample-barcoded 5' primer and a J-beta primer mix that a second PCR of roughly 7 to 11 cycles was run. One entry per CDR3 protein, called by TCRdb with MiXCR from the 5' RACE reads. The sample yields about 1.4 million distinct CDR3 sequences, approximately 59% seen once. Material: blood. Receptors were obtained from a man in his late teens or twenties in good health.

A few counts support this clonotype. This chain connects TRBV9 to TRBJ2-6; tentatively, D is TRBD1 or TRBD2 (5 bases each). This CDR3 comprises 17 residues. The V gene's germline CDR1 is SGDLS and CDR2 YYNGEE. V shed 0 bases and J shed 1 base, with 11 bases lying between them. Written as DNA, the CDR3 is TGTGCCAGCAGCGTAGGGTTCGGGGCTTCTGGGGCCAACGTCCTGACTTTC. Amino acid sequence: CASSVGFGASGANVLTF.

In its sample, this clonotype was seen a few times. The V and J genes are TRBV13 and TRBJ1-2; D gene unclear. V shed 5 bases and J shed 1 base, with 11 bases lying between them. The V gene's germline CDR1 is PRHDT and CDR2 FYEKMQ (reference sequence). This CDR3 contains 14 residues. The CDR3 DNA sequence: TGTGCCAGCAGCGTCGGGTCTTATAACTATGGCTACACCTTC. Translating gives CASSVGSYNYGYTF. The variable domain in full, with the rest retrieved from reference TRBV13 and TRBJ1-2, is AAGVIQSPRHLIKEKRETATLKCYPIPRHDTVYWYQQGPGQDPQFLISFYEKMQSDKGSIPDRFSAQQFSDYHSELNMSSLELGDSALYFCASSVGSYNYGYTFGSGTRLTVV.

V is TRBV6-6 and J is TRBJ2-6, with TRBD1 matching over 9 bases. The V gene's germline CDR1 is MNHNY and CDR2 SVGAGI (reference sequence). V trimming: 7 bases; J trimming: 1 base; junction bases outside the gene matches: 8. This CDR3 comprises 17 residues. Here the CDR3 DNA reads TGTGCCAGCACGACCGACAGGGGGGTGTCTGGGGCCAACGTCCTGACTTTC. Translated, it gives CASTTDRGVSGANVLTF.

This rearrangement joins TRBV27 to TRBJ2-1; D is perhaps TRBD2 (6 bases). This CDR3 has 13 amino acids. Germline V gene lookup returns CDR1 MNHEY and CDR2 SMNVEV (reference sequence). Deletions cut 3 bases from V and 12 bases from J, with 15 bases between. This CDR3 is CASSLFGGTPQFF. CDR3 nucleotides: TGTGCCAGCAGTTTGTTTGGGGGGACCCCGCAGTTCTTC.

Comments on this clonotype: Compared with germline, one end of the junction differs, possibly owing to a read error. This chain uses TRBV25-1 with TRBJ2-1; 7 bases match TRBD1. The CDR3 totals 14 residues. The germline CDR1 and CDR2 sequences are MGHDK and SYGVNS. The CDR3 reads CVSRSVDRYNEQFF. The CDR3 DNA sequence: TGTGTCAGCAGATCTGTGGACAGGTACAATGAGCAGTTCTTC.

The chain couples TRBV2 to TRBJ2-7; 7 positions match TRBD2. CDR3 length equals 13 residues. Trimming cost V 1 base and J 4 bases; bases outside gene matches: 1. In germline, CDR1 is SNHLY, CDR2 FYNNEI. The CDR3 sequence is CASSEGSGYEQYF. The DNA of the CDR3 is TGTGCCAGCAGTGAAGGTAGCGGGTACGAGCAGTACTTC.

The chain links TRBV4-1 to TRBJ1-6, with TRBD1 identical over 7 bases. V lost 2 bases and J lost 13; bases outside the gene matches: 11. The CDR3 totals 15 residues. Germline CDR1 is MGHRA and CDR2 is YSYEKL. CDR3 sequence reads: CASSQSTGPQGPLHF. In DNA, the CDR3 is TGCGCCAGCAGCCAATCGACAGGGCCCCAGGGGCCCCTCCACTTT.

This clonotype showed up just once. The rearrangement uses TRBV4-1 and TRBJ2-3, with 12 bases fitting TRBD2. The CDR3 has 17 residues. V trimming: 0 bases; J trimming: 7 bases; junction bases outside the gene matches: 8. Germline assignment: CDR1 MGHRA and CDR2 YSYEKL. CDR3 sequence reads: CASSQDHPSGRGNTQYF. The CDR3 nucleotides are TGCGCCAGCAGCCAAGATCATCCTAGCGGGAGGGGCAATACGCAGTATTTT.

The chain uses TRBV13 and TRBJ2-7; D is unresolved. V lost 1 base and J lost 0, with 7 bases in between. There are 14 residues in the CDR3. Germline V gene sequence: CDR1 PRHDT, CDR2 FYEKMQ (reference sequence). The CDR3, as DNA: TGTGCCAGCAGCTTAGAGGTGAACTCCTACGAGCAGTACTTC. This codes for CASSLEVNSYEQYF.

The V gene is TRBV6-5, the J gene TRBJ2-7; the D is unclear. CDR1 and CDR2 (germline): MNHEY, SVGAGI. The CDR3 contains 13 residues. V lost 0 bases and J 6 bases, leaving 9 bases between the germline ends. CDR3 in DNA: TGTGCCAGCAGTTACTCGTTCACAGCCGAGCAGTACTTC. Residues: CASSYSFTAEQYF.

V and J are TRBV9 and TRBJ2-1, with TRBD2 matching 7 bases. The germline CDR1 and CDR2 sequences are SGDLS and YYNGEE. Trimming removed 3 bases from V and 8 bases from J; junction bases left unmatched: 11. The CDR3 length is 15 residues. CDR3 protein: CASSAEAGREDEQFF. The CDR3 coding sequence is TGTGCCAGCAGCGCGGAAGCGGGACGGGAAGATGAGCAGTTCTTC.

The chain links TRBV9 to TRBJ2-1; 11 bases match TRBD1. In germline, CDR1 is SGDLS, CDR2 YYNGEE. The J segment lost 4 bases and the V segment lost 4 bases, leaving 7 bases of the junction unmatched. CDR3 length: 16 residues. CDR3 sequence (DNA): TGTGCCAGCAGCAACCGGGACAGGGGGAGTTACAATGAGCAGTTCTTC. Translated: CASSNRDRGSYNEQFF.

This clonotype was picked up a small number of times. The rearrangement uses TRBV12-3 or TRBV12-4 and TRBJ2-4, with 9 bases that match TRBD1. With the DNA end fitting TRBJ2-7 better, the J assignment may be wrong. The CDR3 has 15 amino acids. CDR3 residues: CASSGRTGVFHEQYF. CDR3 nucleotides: TGTGCCAGCAGTGGCCGGACAGGGGTCTTCCACGAGCAGTACTTC.

This clonotype has only a few counts. The rearrangement joins TRBV7-9 to TRBJ1-2; tentatively, D is TRBD1 (5 bases). Per germline, CDR1 SEHNR and CDR2 FQNEAQ (reference sequence). V lost 8 bases, J lost 0 bases, and 22 bases lay in between. This CDR3 has 17 amino acids. Written as DNA, the CDR3 is TGTGCCAGCGTCTCCCGTCAAACGACAGCCACTAACTATGGCTACACCTTC. It yields the protein CASVSRQTTATNYGYTF.

This chain uses TRBV6-5 with TRBJ2-1; D remains unclear. CDR3 size: 18 residues. Trimming took 0 bases from V and 0 from J, leaving 15 bases between them. CDR1 MNHEY and CDR2 SVGAGI come from the germline V gene. CDR3 amino acids: CASSYSREDPSSYNEQFF. CDR3 bases: TGTGCCAGCAGTTACTCTCGCGAGGACCCCAGCTCCTACAATGAGCAGTTCTTC.

The chain is built from TRBV5-1 and TRBJ2-2; TRBD1 matches 7 bases. The CDR3 has 15 residues. Germline assignment: CDR1 SGHRS and CDR2 YFSETQ. V shed 7 bases, J shed 0 bases, and the junction held 6 bases outside the gene matches. The CDR3 DNA sequence: TGCGCCAGCCACCCCGGGACAGCGAACACCGGGGAGCTGTTTTTT. Translation: CASHPGTANTGELFF.

J is TRBJ2-1 and V is TRBV18, with no clear D. The CDR3 contains 14 residues. Looked up from germline, CDR1 is KGHSH and CDR2 is LQKENI. V shed 3 bases and J shed 9 bases, with 15 bases lying between them. CDR3 nucleotides: TGTGCCAGCTCACCTCCTAAGGCCCTAGGTGAGCAGTTCTTC. The encoded protein is CASSPPKALGEQFF.

This clonotype turned up a few times. The rearrangement joins TRBV11-2 to TRBJ1-2; 7 bases agree with TRBD1. V lost 5 bases and J lost 4; bases outside the gene matches: 7. There are 14 residues in the CDR3. Germline assignment: CDR1 SGHAT and CDR2 FQNNGV. CDR3 in amino acids: CASSPTGQTYGYTF. For the CDR3, the DNA is TGTGCCAGCAGCCCTACGGGACAGACCTATGGCTACACCTTC.

V gene TRBV5-1 combines with J gene TRBJ2-5; tentative D call: TRBD1 (5 bases). The J call may be mistaken, given a closer DNA end match to TRBJ2-7. This CDR3 region has 16 residues. Germline CDR1 is SGHRS and CDR2 is YFSETQ. CDR3 amino acids: CASSLEQALSGYEQYF. The CDR3 DNA is TGCGCCAGCAGCTTGGAACAGGCGCTATCGGGCTACGAGCAGTACTTC.

This clonotype showed up just once. The CDR3 loop reads CASSYKPYEQYF. CDR3 nucleotide sequence: TGTGCCAGCAGTTACAAGCCTTACGAGCAGTACTTC. The chain joins TRBV6-2 or TRBV6-3 to TRBJ2-4; D not resolved. The J call is doubtful: the DNA matches TRBJ2-7 better. Germline lookup yields CDR1 MNHEY and CDR2 SVGEGT. The CDR3 has 12 residues.

The DNA of the CDR3 is TGCGCCAGCAGCCAAGACGGGGGAGATTACAATGAGCAGTACTTC. This translates into CASSQDGGDYNEQYF. The chain recombines TRBV4-1 with TRBJ2-1; D is perhaps TRBD2 (6 bases). The J call is in doubt because the DNA end fits TRBJ2-7 better. The germline CDR1 and CDR2 sequences are MGHRA and YSYEKL. The CDR3 contains 15 residues.